The entry that follows covers one T cell receptor (beta chain) sequence. The target antigen is unknown. Germline assignment: CDR1 WNHNN and CDR2 SYGVQD (reference sequence). This CDR3 is 13 amino acids long. Losses at the gene ends were 2 bases for V and 6 bases for J; bases not matched to a gene: 1. Data came from immunoSEQ multiplex PCR; TCRdb stores just in-frame clones and leaves some out. The table includes 74,000 or so clones, around 83% detected once. The sample is drawn from a study of OX40 agonist ivuxolimab in advanced cancers. Study details: Ivuxolimab, an agonist antibody against OX40 (CD134), was given to patients. Antecedent anti-PD-1, anti-PD-L1 or anti-CTLA-4 therapy was permissible, with roughly 36% having received some.

Study results and caveats: With doses of 0.1 to 3.0 mg/kg, CD4+ and CD8+ blood T cells had undergone clonal expansion by week 6.

Sequences were derived from CD4+ or CD8+ T cells sorted from blood, sampled in a trial of the OX40 agonist ivuxolimab. This sequence originates from an adult with an advanced solid tumor such as melanoma, head and neck, liver or kidney cancer. The chain recombines TRBV10-1 with TRBJ2-4, with 7 positions matching TRBD1. Here the CDR3 DNA reads TGCGCCAGCAGTGAGCAGGGGGTAAACATTCAGTACTTC. This gives the protein CASSEQGVNIQYF.